These 8 T cell receptor beta chains were all obtained from the same sample, sequenced in a study of control samples from healthy donors and cancer patients (dated by TCRdb to about 2020). The method was the immunoSEQ multiplex PCR assay. Sourced from immuneACCESS, this table was stored by TCRdb with only in-frame sequences that have V and J called. A share of the clones is absent; for the studies checked, an unresolved V gene accounts for under half, and the remainder has no known explanation. This sample gives approximately 120,000 clones in total; around 94% of them show up just once. Of the sample, about 0.6% is held by the ten largest clones. Material: PBMCs. Receptors originate from an elderly man with head and neck cancer.

The rearrangement uses TRBV6-5 and TRBJ2-2; TRBD1 matches at 11 bases. With 7 bases clipped from V and 6 bases from J, the junction kept 4 bases outside the gene matches. CDR3 length equals 14 residues. Germline lookup yields CDR1 MNHEY and CDR2 SVGAGI. The DNA of the CDR3 is TGTGCCAGCAAAGGACAGGGGGCGTCCGGGGAGCTGTTTTTT. It yields the protein CASKGQGASGELFF.

The chain links TRBV7-2 to TRBJ2-5; the D gene is possibly TRBD2 (6 bases). Trimming removed 4 bases from V and 9 bases from J, with 12 bases in between. The V gene's germline CDR1 is SGHTA and CDR2 FQGNSA. The CDR3 spans 12 residues. The CDR3 protein is CASSSSSGAQYF. For the CDR3, the DNA is TGTGCCAGCAGCTCTTCGTCGGGGGCCCAGTACTTC. The complete variable domain, with remaining parts taken from reference TRBV7-2 and TRBJ2-5, reads GAGVSQSPSNKVTEKGKDVELRCDPISGHTALYWYRQSLGQGLEFLIYFQGNSAPDKSGLPSDRFSAERTGGSVSTLTIQRTQQEDSAVYLCASSSSSGAQYFGPGTRLLVL.

The chain joins TRBV5-1 to TRBJ1-1; perhaps TRBD1 as D (6 bases). Trimming left V 0 bases short and J 3 bases short, with 12 bases between. Looked up from germline, CDR1 is SGHRS and CDR2 is YFSETQ. The CDR3 is 15 amino acids. The CDR3 sequence: CASSLDRVSHTEAFF. For the CDR3, the DNA is TGCGCCAGCAGCTTGGACAGGGTATCGCACACTGAAGCTTTCTTT.

The gene calls are TRBV15 and TRBJ1-2, with a weak D call TRBD1 (5 bases). There are 14 residues in the CDR3. CDR1 is LNHNV and CDR2 is YYDKDF in the germline V gene (reference sequence). V shed 3 bases and J shed 0 bases, with 8 bases lying between them. This CDR3 reads CATSSRGPNYGYTF. The CDR3 bases are TGTGCCACCAGCAGTCGGGGCCCTAACTATGGCTACACCTTC.

This sequence joins TRBV10-3 and TRBJ2-5; TRBD1 matches 7 bases. V lost 2 bases and J lost 1; bases outside the gene matches: 7. Per germline, CDR1 ENHRY and CDR2 SYGVKD. This CDR3 contains 16 residues. CDR3 amino acids: CAISEPPGQIQETQYF. The DNA of the CDR3 is TGTGCCATCAGTGAGCCACCGGGACAGATCCAAGAGACCCAGTACTTC.

The chain combines TRBV9 with TRBJ2-1; a weak D match, TRBD2 (5 bases). The CDR3 has 15 amino acids. V lost 0 bases, J lost 4 bases, and 11 bases lay in between. Germline V gene sequence: CDR1 SGDLS, CDR2 YYNGEE. The DNA for the CDR3 is TGTGCCAGCAGCGTAGGGATAGCGCTATACAATGAGCAGTTCTTC. Translated, it gives CASSVGIALYNEQFF.

The chain employs TRBV4-3 and TRBJ2-2; possibly TRBD2 for D (6 bases). There are 15 residues in the CDR3. Trimming took 0 bases from V and 9 from J, leaving 14 bases between them. CDR1 is LGHNA, CDR2 YSLEER, per germline. The CDR3 is CASSQESRGFRELFF. The CDR3 coding sequence is TGCGCCAGCAGCCAAGAGTCCCGGGGGTTCCGGGAGCTGTTTTTT.

V usage is TRBV19 and J usage is TRBJ1-3; D not certain. The germline V gene has CDR1 LNHDA and CDR2 SQIVND (reference sequence). The CDR3 loop spans 15 amino acids. With 7 bases removed from V and 2 bases from J, the gap between germline ends came to 15 bases. CDR3 coding DNA: TGTGCCAGTACCCCTCAAAGAAACACTGGAAACACCATATATTTT. This translates into CASTPQRNTGNTIYF.